This T cell receptor (beta chain) was identified in a study of blood T cell repertoires in COVID-19. Whole-study context: COVID-19 samples from acute and convalescent phases originated in the United States, Italy and Spain. In each case, the material was cDNA or gDNA derived from T cells, B-cell-depleted T cells, or PBMCs.

The authors' processing: Amplification of reference gene primers provided the estimated nucleated cell counts. The data were produced by immunoSEQ multiplex PCR, yet TCRdb's version contains in-frame clones alone and is incomplete. V and J calls and clone size are given by that table; D and trimming were obtained from the DNA. Here the sample spans some 220,000 clones, 70% to 90% being singletons. Germline loops: CDR1 KGHSH, CDR2 LQKENI. Trimming removed 3 bases from V and 0 bases from J, with 8 bases in between. The CDR3 is 15 amino acids. This clone is a singleton in its sample. The sequence was obtained from a human donor in a cohort sampled during active COVID-19. Sequences were obtained from peripheral blood. The chain carries TRBV18 and TRBJ2-2, with D possibly TRBD1 on 6 matching bases. CDR3 sequence (DNA): TGTGCCAGCTCACCGGGACATACGAACACCGGGGAGCTGTTTTTT. Translated: CASSPGHTNTGELFF.